Below are 22 T cell receptor beta chains sequenced from a single sample in a study of T-cell memory formation after mild COVID-19. From the 5' RACE reads, TCRdb called clonotypes with MiXCR, one entry per CDR3 protein. The sample gives about 430,000 distinct CDR3 sequences, approximately 24% of which show up once; 8.5% to 9% is in the top ten. Input material: PBMCs or a T cell subset sorted from them (not recorded which). The receptor source for this set is an adult woman who had mild COVID-19 (a few samples of this study predate the infection). Cell type and time point are not known.

This clonotype has at least ten counts. V usage is TRBV4-1 and J usage is TRBJ1-1, with a weak D call TRBD1 (5 bases). V was shortened by 1 base and J by 5 bases, with 11 bases between the two germline ends. The CDR3 is made up of 14 amino acids. Germline loops: CDR1 MGHRA, CDR2 YSYEKL. DNA of the CDR3: TGCGCCAGCAGCCAAGGCGGGGCAAGAACTGAAGCTTTCTTT. Encoded protein: CASSQGGARTEAFF.

This sequence joins TRBV27 and TRBJ2-2; 9 bases agree with TRBD2. V lost 5 bases, J lost 7 bases, and 14 bases stayed unmatched. This CDR3 comprises 17 residues. From germline, CDR1 is MNHEY and CDR2 SMNVEV (reference sequence). The CDR3 is CASSHPGSSGDGGELFF. Written as DNA, the CDR3 is TGTGCCAGCAGTCACCCGGGTTCTAGCGGGGATGGCGGGGAGCTGTTTTTT.

This clonotype was found once. The chain combines TRBV11-2 with TRBJ2-5; maybe TRBD1 (6 bases). Trimming left V 0 bases short and J 4 bases short, with 15 bases between. Germline V lookup: CDR1 SGHAT, CDR2 FQNNGV. The CDR3 totals 16 residues. For the CDR3, the DNA is TGTGCCAGCAGCTTAGATGGTTGGGGGCGCGGAGAGACCCAGTACTTC. It is translated as CASSLDGWGRGETQYF.

This chain joins TRBV7-9 and TRBJ2-3; 10 nucleotides line up with TRBD2. Germline assignment: CDR1 SEHNR and CDR2 FQNEAQ (reference sequence). The CDR3 covers 17 residues. Trimming removed 2 bases from V and 5 bases from J; junction bases left unmatched: 10. The CDR3 spells CASSLLIRTSGGDTQYF. DNA of the CDR3: TGTGCCAGCAGCTTACTAATCAGGACTAGCGGCGGAGATACGCAGTATTTT.

The chain recombines TRBV20-1 with TRBJ2-1, with 8 bases aligning to TRBD2. CDR3 length: 14 residues. The ends lost 4 bases at V and 0 bases at J; junction bases unmatched: 2. Germline V gene sequence: CDR1 DFQATT, CDR2 SNEGSKA (reference sequence). CDR3 nucleotides: TGCAGTGCTAAACTAGCGGCCTCCTACAATGAGCAGTTCTTC. Translation gives CSAKLAASYNEQFF.

V is TRBV19 and J is TRBJ1-5; 9 nucleotides align to TRBD1. This CDR3 comprises 17 residues. The germline V gene has CDR1 LNHDA and CDR2 SQIVND (reference sequence). The V gene end was trimmed by 4 bases and the J gene end by 2 bases; junction bases not matched to a gene: 9. The CDR3 sequence is CASSKTPGQGGNQPQHF. CDR3 coding DNA: TGTGCCAGTAGTAAGACTCCGGGACAGGGAGGCAATCAGCCCCAGCATTTT. Filled out from reference TRBV19 and TRBJ1-5, the complete variable domain reads DGGITQSPKYLFRKEGQNVTLSCEQNLNHDAMYWYRQDPGQGLRLIYYSQIVNDFQKGDIAEGYSVSREKKESFPLTVTSAQKNPTAFYLCASSKTPGQGGNQPQHFGDGTRLSIL.

This clonotype was seen a few times. The J gene is TRBJ1-4, the V gene TRBV7-2, with D perhaps matching TRBD1 (6 bases). The CDR3 contains 17 residues. Germline V gene data show CDR1 as SGHTA and CDR2 as FQGNSA. V gave up 4 bases and J gave up 0 bases, with 15 bases separating them. CDR3 in amino acids: CASSSVGYRATNEKLFF. The CDR3 DNA follows: TGTGCCAGCAGCTCCGTAGGCTACAGGGCAACTAATGAAAAACTGTTTTTT. Supplemented by reference TRBV7-2 and TRBJ1-4, the full variable domain reads GAGVSQSPSNKVTEKGKDVELRCDPISGHTALYWYRQSLGQGLEFLIYFQGNSAPDKSGLPSDRFSAERTGGSVSTLTIQRTQQEDSAVYLCASSSVGYRATNEKLFFGSGTQLSVL.

The V gene is TRBV7-9, the J gene TRBJ1-1; D gene unclear. Germline CDR1 is SEHNR and CDR2 is FQNEAQ (reference sequence). The CDR3 has 13 residues. The V and J ends lost 4 bases and 0 bases respectively, with 6 bases between them. Written as DNA, the CDR3 is TGTGCCAGCAGCTCGTTAATGAACACTGAAGCTTTCTTT. This gives the protein CASSSLMNTEAFF. The full variable domain, its missing parts supplied by reference TRBV7-9 and TRBJ1-1, is DTGVSQNPRHKITKRGQNVTFRCDPISEHNRLYWYRQTLGQGPEFLTYFQNEAQLEKSRLLSDRFSAERPKGSFSTLEIQRTEQGDSAMYLCASSSLMNTEAFFGQGTRLTVV.

This chain links TRBV24-1 with TRBJ2-5; the match to TRBD2 covers 9 bases. Trimming removed 7 bases from V and 2 bases from J; junction bases left unmatched: 4. This CDR3 region has 14 residues. Germline CDR1 KGHDR, CDR2 SFDVKD. The CDR3 DNA reads TGTGCCACCAGCGAAGCGGGGGGTCAAGAGACCCAGTACTTC. It encodes CATSEAGGQETQYF.

For this clonotype: At one of its ends the junction is not consistent with the germline gene, which may arise from a read error. The gene calls are TRBV4-2 and TRBJ2-3; D ambiguous. The CDR3 extends over 16 amino acids. Germline CDR1 LGHNA, CDR2 YNFKEQ. The CDR3 is CASGQDRTWGTDTQYF. The CDR3 coding sequence is TGTGCCAGCGGCCAAGATCGAACATGGGGCACAGATACGCAGTATTTT.

This clonotype occurred many times. The rearrangement joins TRBV20-1 to TRBJ2-7; D is possibly TRBD1 or TRBD2 (5 bases each). The germline V gene encodes CDR1 DFQATT and CDR2 SNEGSKA (reference sequence). This CDR3 has 13 residues. V was clipped by 4 bases and J by 3 bases, with 13 bases between them. The CDR3 DNA sequence: TGCAGTGCTACGGGACGCAACCACTACGAGCAGTACTTC. It is translated as CSATGRNHYEQYF.

V is TRBV15 and J is TRBJ2-7, with D unresolved. Between the trimmed V and J ends, which lost 6 bases and 3 bases, there was a span of 15 bases. The germline V gene encodes CDR1 LNHNV and CDR2 YYDKDF (reference sequence). CDR3 length: 14 amino acids. The CDR3 sequence: CATRAEPASYEQYF. DNA for the CDR3: TGTGCCACCAGGGCAGAACCAGCGAGCTACGAGCAGTACTTC. The whole variable domain, remainder taken from reference TRBV15 and TRBJ2-7, is DAMVIQNPRYQVTQFGKPVTLSCSQTLNHNVMYWYQQKSSQAPKLLFHYYDKDFNNEADTPDNFQSRRPNTSFCFLDIRSPGLGDTAMYLCATRAEPASYEQYFGPGTRLTVT.

The chain is built from TRBV5-4 and TRBJ1-6, with 8 positions matching TRBD1. Germline V gives CDR1 SGHNT, CDR2 YYREEE (reference sequence). The CDR3 is 11 residues long. J lost 19 bases, V lost 2 bases, and 5 bases had no gene match. Written as DNA, the CDR3 is TGTGCCAGCAGCTTAGGGGACAGGAGACACTTT. This translates into CASSLGDRRHF.

This clonotype was seen a handful of times. V usage is TRBV7-2 and J usage is TRBJ1-6, with TRBD1 matching 9 bases. The CDR3 covers 15 residues. V trimming: 3 bases; J trimming: 5 bases; junction bases outside the gene matches: 2. From germline, CDR1 is SGHTA and CDR2 FQGNSA. This CDR3 reads CASSLGDRDNSPLHF. CDR3 sequence (DNA): TGTGCCAGCAGCTTGGGGGACAGGGATAATTCACCCCTCCACTTT.

In this sample, this clonotype turned up a few times. V and J are TRBV9 and TRBJ2-7; D ambiguous. The CDR3 extends over 14 amino acids. The germline gives CDR1 SGDLS, CDR2 YYNGEE. V gave up 0 bases and J gave up 0 bases, with 7 bases separating them. DNA of the CDR3: TGTGCCAGCAGCGTAGGCGACCGCTCCTACGAGCAGTACTTC. This sequence encodes CASSVGDRSYEQYF.

This clonotype came up a few times. This chain uses TRBV4-3 with TRBJ2-3; D is unresolved. Germline V gives CDR1 LGHNA, CDR2 YSLEER. There are 15 residues in the CDR3. Trimming removed 3 bases at V and 1 base at J, with 11 bases between. The CDR3 spells CASSHGTRGTDTQYF. The CDR3 nucleotides are TGCGCCAGCAGCCACGGAACAAGGGGCACAGATACGCAGTATTTT.

This chain uses TRBV20-1 with TRBJ1-3; D is ambiguous. The ends were cut back, 1 base at V and 2 bases at J, with 6 bases in the middle. This CDR3 is 13 amino acids long. Per germline, CDR1 DFQATT and CDR2 SNEGSKA (reference sequence). CDR3 nucleotides: TGCAGTGCTAGAGGAGGCGCTGGAAACACCATATATTTT. It encodes CSARGGAGNTIYF.

This clonotype showed up just a few times. The rearrangement joins TRBV20-1 to TRBJ2-3; the match to TRBD2 covers 7 bases. The CDR3 extends over 12 amino acids. The germline V gene encodes CDR1 DFQATT and CDR2 SNEGSKA (reference sequence). DNA of the CDR3: TGCAGCCTAGCGGACCCCACAGATACGCAGTATTTT. Amino acids: CSLADPTDTQYF.

The chain joins TRBV14 to TRBJ2-5; D not resolved. The CDR3 extends over 12 amino acids. Deletions cut 1 base from V and 5 bases from J, with 5 bases between. Germline assignment: CDR1 SGHDN and CDR2 FVKESK. The DNA for the CDR3 is TGTGCCAGCAGCCAAGTTTACGAGACCCAGTACTTC. It yields the protein CASSQVYETQYF.

The sample holds a few counts of this clonotype. The J gene is TRBJ2-5, the V gene TRBV12-3 or TRBV12-4; D might be TRBD2 (6 bases). The CDR3 has 14 residues. V was clipped by 5 bases and J by 2 bases, with 12 bases between them. CDR3 amino acids: CASSAGDFQETQYF. CDR3 nucleotide sequence: TGTGCCAGCAGTGCTGGGGACTTTCAAGAGACCCAGTACTTC.

The chain uses TRBV18 and TRBJ2-5, with D possibly TRBD1 on 6 matching bases. The CDR3 contains 15 residues. The germline CDR1 and CDR2 sequences are KGHSH and LQKENI. V gave up 0 bases and J gave up 2 bases, with 10 bases separating them. The CDR3 bases are TGTGCCAGCTCACCACCGTGGACAGATCAAGAGACCCAGTACTTC. This codes for CASSPPWTDQETQYF.

This clonotype was detected a few times. This chain links TRBV12-3 or TRBV12-4 with TRBJ2-7; possibly TRBD2 for D (6 bases). Between the trimmed V and J ends, which lost 7 bases and 7 bases, there was a span of 17 bases. The CDR3 is 13 amino acids. The CDR3 loop is CASNLGGFGEQYF. CDR3 nucleotide sequence: TGTGCCAGCAATCTCGGGGGATTCGGGGAGCAGTACTTC.